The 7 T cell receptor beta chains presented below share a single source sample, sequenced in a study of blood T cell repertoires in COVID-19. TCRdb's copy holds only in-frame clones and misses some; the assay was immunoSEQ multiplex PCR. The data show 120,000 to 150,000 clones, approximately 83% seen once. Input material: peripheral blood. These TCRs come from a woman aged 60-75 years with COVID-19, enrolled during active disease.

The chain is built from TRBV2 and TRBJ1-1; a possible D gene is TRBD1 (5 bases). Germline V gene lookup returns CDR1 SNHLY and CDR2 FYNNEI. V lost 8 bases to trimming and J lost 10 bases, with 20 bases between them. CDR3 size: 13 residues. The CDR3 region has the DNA TGTGCCAGCGGGGGGGAAGGAGGAAGGCGAGCTTTCTTT. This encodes CASGGEGGRRAFF.

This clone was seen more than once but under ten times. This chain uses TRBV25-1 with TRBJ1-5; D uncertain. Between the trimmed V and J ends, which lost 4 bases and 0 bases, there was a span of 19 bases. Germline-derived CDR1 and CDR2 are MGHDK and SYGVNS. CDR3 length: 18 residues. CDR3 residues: CASSVAWFARNSNQPQHF. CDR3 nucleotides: TGTGCCAGCAGTGTGGCGTGGTTTGCTAGAAATAGCAATCAGCCCCAGCATTTT.

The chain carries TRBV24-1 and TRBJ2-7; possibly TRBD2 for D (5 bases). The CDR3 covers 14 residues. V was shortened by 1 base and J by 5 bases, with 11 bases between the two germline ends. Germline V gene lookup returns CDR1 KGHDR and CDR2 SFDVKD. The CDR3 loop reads CATSDLSWGDEQYF. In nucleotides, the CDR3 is TGTGCCACCAGTGATTTATCGTGGGGAGACGAGCAGTACTTC.

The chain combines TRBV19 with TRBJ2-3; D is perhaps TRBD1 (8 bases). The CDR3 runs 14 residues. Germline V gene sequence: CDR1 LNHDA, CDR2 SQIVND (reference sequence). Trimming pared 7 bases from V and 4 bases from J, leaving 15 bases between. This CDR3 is CASTRTGRADTQYF. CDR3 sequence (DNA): TGTGCCAGTACCCGGACAGGGAGGGCAGATACGCAGTATTTT.

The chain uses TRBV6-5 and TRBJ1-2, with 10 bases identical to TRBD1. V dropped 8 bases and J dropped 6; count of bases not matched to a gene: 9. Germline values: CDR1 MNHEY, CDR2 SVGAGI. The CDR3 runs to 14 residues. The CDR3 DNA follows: TGTGCCAGCGGAGGCTGGGGACAGGGGAATGGCTACACCTTC. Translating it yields CASGGWGQGNGYTF.

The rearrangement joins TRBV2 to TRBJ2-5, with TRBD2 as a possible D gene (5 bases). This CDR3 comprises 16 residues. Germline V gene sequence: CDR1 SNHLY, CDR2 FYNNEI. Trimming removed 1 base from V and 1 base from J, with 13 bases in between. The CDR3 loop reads CASSEVIRGTQETQYF. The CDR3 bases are TGTGCCAGCAGTGAAGTAATTCGGGGTACCCAAGAGACCCAGTACTTC.

Written as DNA, the CDR3 is TGTGCAAGTCGCCAAAGTCCCTCCCAACCTATGAACACTGAAGCTTTCTTT. Translated: CASRQSPSQPMNTEAFF. This chain uses TRBV12-2 with TRBJ1-1. TRBV12-2 counts as a pseudogene. This CDR3 is 17 amino acids long.